This T cell receptor beta chain was obtained from a study of blood T cell repertoires in COVID-19. The ends lost 0 bases at V and 5 bases at J; junction bases unmatched: 18. Germline CDR1 and CDR2: SGDLS and YYNGEE. This CDR3 has 19 residues. The table lists this clone with a few counts. In the original processing: Amplifying reference gene primers gave estimates of nucleated cell counts. Produced via immunoSEQ multiplex PCR; TCRdb's table is partial and in-frame only. D and trimming come from the DNA, and the V and J calls and clone size come from that table. The table records about 110,000 clones, over 60% of them present only once.

This TCR was sampled from a man in his sixties or seventies with acute or convalescent COVID-19. This chain links TRBV9 with TRBJ2-7; 9 bases are a match to TRBD1. The source material was peripheral blood. The CDR3 DNA follows: TGTGCCAGCAGCGTAGGATTAGAAATTGGGACAGGGATCTACCACGAGCAGTACTTC. Translation: CASSVGLEIGTGIYHEQYF.